Here is one T cell receptor beta chain with its context. Its antigen is still unknown. No base-level quality is on record; no much larger clone is a single base apart. High-throughput TCRbeta CDR3 sequencing of frozen genomic DNA was performed by immunoSEQ, with PCR amplification, mapping, bias correction and internal controls included. Per the source publication's procedure: Only productive rearrangements were retained, and each unique TCRbeta sequence was defined by its CDR3 nucleotide sequence together with its V and J gene. For a sequence to be called donor-reactive, it needed a frequency of at least 0.01% and at least 5-fold expansion in CFSE-low cells compared with unstimulated pre-transplant cells. Minimum frequency thresholds were set for each subject based on the unstimulated sample with the lowest template count, ensuring at least 90% detection power. Jensen-Shannon divergence between the top 1000 TCRbeta sequences post- versus pre-transplant served as the measure of repertoire turnover. Changes in detection of donor-reactive sequences were assessed with two-sided Fisher's exact tests. TCRdb took over this immuneACCESS table, retaining in-frame rearrangements with V and J assigned. Such tables are incomplete; in checked studies, under half of the missing clones stem from an unresolved V gene, and the remainder is unexplained. V, J and clone size are taken as reported in that table, and D and trimming were inferred from the DNA itself. This sample is represented by 49,000 or so clones; over 65% of them were singletons. The leading ten clones occupy about a tenth of the sample.

These data are taken from a study of T cell clones after liver transplantation (dated by TCRdb to the late 2010s). Notes on the research overall: Samples were obtained from ITN030ST, a randomized trial in which withdrawal of immunosuppression was attempted within 2 years of liver transplantation. Donor-reactive T cell clones were identified using TCRbeta sequencing after a pre-transplant mixed lymphocyte reaction and were then followed in post-transplant blood. Third party-reactive TCRbeta sequences were also identified from pre-transplant MLRs to serve as an antigen-independent comparator for donor-reactive sequences. Of the eight recipients, a few were HCV-positive, while the remaining recipients had been transplanted for non-autoimmune, non-viral indications. No induction therapy was given to the subjects, and standard immunosuppression was administered until randomization at 12-24 months post-transplant. Tolerance meant complete immunosuppression withdrawal for at least one year without liver enzymes rising beyond twice the upper limit of normal. Blood samples were collected pre-transplant, pre-randomization before withdrawal, and post-randomization after either complete withdrawal or failed withdrawal. The studied cohort comprised 8 liver transplant recipients, 3 classified as tolerant and 5 as non-tolerant.

The paper's findings and limits, for the study overall: The conclusions were preliminary, being limited by small, heterogeneous patient numbers and by non-standardized post-transplant time points. Donor-reactive sequences declined more than third party-reactive ones, suggesting partial antigen-specific deletion unrelated to withdrawal success. Because no allograft tissue specimens were available, donor-reactive T cells may have migrated into the graft instead of being deleted. In two subjects, low numbers of available donor cells limited the measurable donor-reactive repertoire. When repertoire turnover was accounted for, significantly reduced detection of donor-reactive sequences was found in 7 of 8 subjects for CD4 and in 8 of 8 subjects for CD8. In 5 of 8 subjects, circulating donor-reactive CD4 TCRbeta sequences decreased significantly after transplant, regardless of tolerance or HCV status.

Unstimulated PBMCs, after thawing, were stained for CD3, CD4 and CD8 and then FACS-sorted into CD3+CD4+ and CD3+CD8+ populations. All 8 studied subjects were randomized to immunosuppression withdrawal. Genomic DNA was isolated with the Qiagen DNeasy Blood and Tissue Kit. The TCR was taken from a human patient who received a liver transplant. In transplant recipients, some T cells may be of donor rather than host origin. Here the sequenced sample was CD4+ T cells from blood, taken 52 to 60 months after liver transplant.

The sequenced DNA is TGTGCCAGCAGCTCGCGACAGGGAAGAGGGCAGCCCCAGCATTTT. Translated, it reads CASSSRQGRGQPQHF. The receptor chain draws on TRBV7-6 and TRBJ1-5; a stretch of 7 junction bases matches TRBD1. Clipping removes 4 bases from V and 7 bases from J, with 10 as the unmatched junction base count. Counted from cysteine to phenylalanine, this CDR3 has 15 amino acids. Solely the CDR3 DNA is kept, with 45 bases framed from the first base. Sequences SGHVS (CDR1) and FNYEAQ (CDR2) are obtained from the germline V gene.